The 25 T cell receptor beta chains given below trace back to one sample, sequenced in a study of regulatory T cells in long-lasting Graves disease. The TCR beta library used iRepertoire HTBI primers with Arm-PCR amplification of CDR3. TCRdb passed the multiplex PCR reads through MiXCR, listing each CDR3 protein once. Of roughly 610,000 distinct CDR3 sequences listed, around 15% are singletons. Time point described: newly diagnosed GD, antithyroid drugs for less than 3 months. Isolated PBMC RNA provided the starting material for the TCR library. Another study also made use of these data, one on T cells in Graves' hyperthyroidism and ophthalmopathy.

Sequenced here: peripheral blood mononuclear cells (PBMCs), sampled at new diagnosis, from a patient treated with antithyroid drugs. All receptors derive from a man younger than 35 with Graves disease.

This clonotype has a count of ten or more. This chain connects TRBV20-1 to TRBJ2-3, with 7 positions matching TRBD2. The V gene end was trimmed by 1 base and the J gene end by 7 bases; junction bases not matched to a gene: 5. The CDR3 runs 13 residues. CDR1 is DFQATT and CDR2 is SNEGSKA in the germline V gene (reference sequence). The CDR3 reads CSARVLADHTQYF. The CDR3 DNA follows: TGCAGTGCTAGAGTGCTAGCGGACCATACGCAGTATTTT.

As concerns this clonotype: Lacking the conserved final phenylalanine or tryptophan, this CDR3 likely reflects a read error. The rearrangement uses TRBV6-2 or TRBV6-3 and TRBJ2-7; 8 nucleotides agree with TRBD1. The germline V gene encodes CDR1 MNHEY and CDR2 SVGEGT. V gave up 1 base and J gave up 5 bases; unmatched junction bases: 10. The CDR3 contains 16 residues. The CDR3, as DNA: TGTGCCAGCAGTTACTTAGGACAGGGAGTTTTGAACGAGCAGTACCTC. Protein product: CASSYLGQGVLNEQYL.

In its sample, this clonotype was seen many times. V is TRBV27 and J is TRBJ1-4; the D is unclear. Germline CDR1 reads MNHEY; CDR2 reads SMNVEV (reference sequence). Trimming stripped 2 bases from V and 5 bases from J, with 15 bases between. The CDR3 runs 16 residues. This CDR3 reads CASSLGGGTSNEKLFF. The CDR3 region has the DNA TGTGCCAGCAGTTTAGGCGGAGGCACTTCGAATGAAAAACTGTTTTTT.

There are many counts of this clonotype. For the CDR3, the DNA is TGTGCCTGGAAGGGGAACGGGGGGTCCTACGAGCAGTACTTC. Translating it yields CAWKGNGGSYEQYF. The V gene is TRBV30, the J gene TRBJ2-7; 7 bases line up with TRBD2. Germline CDR1 and CDR2: GTSNPN and SVGIG (reference sequence). Losses at the gene ends were 4 bases for V and 1 base for J; bases not matched to a gene: 7. This CDR3 is 14 amino acids long.

This clonotype has at least ten counts. The chain is built from TRBV28 and TRBJ1-2; 9 nucleotides line up with TRBD1. There are 13 residues in the CDR3. Unmatched junction bases numbered 4, after V lost 3 bases and J lost 8 bases. Germline V CDR1 and CDR2: MDHEN, SYDVKM. The CDR3 nucleotides read TGTGCCAGCAGTTTTGGGGACAGGGAAGGCTACACCTTC. It yields the protein CASSFGDREGYTF.

Ten or more counts support this clonotype. The chain couples TRBV28 to TRBJ2-7; no reliable D call. The germline CDR1 and CDR2 sequences are MDHEN and SYDVKM. The CDR3 has 16 amino acids. V was trimmed by 4 bases and J by 3 bases, leaving 19 bases between them. The CDR3, as DNA: TGTGCCAGCAGTTACCACTTTCCAGGTACCCTCTACGAGCAGTACTTC. Protein product: CASSYHFPGTLYEQYF.

Many counts were recorded for this clonotype. The chain links TRBV18 to TRBJ1-5, with unresolved D. The CDR3 consists of 15 residues. The V end lost 6 bases, the J end lost 7 bases, and 19 bases lay between the germline ends. Germline values: CDR1 KGHSH, CDR2 LQKENI. CDR3 nucleotide sequence: TGTGCCAGCTCGCCGGAGGGTAGCGGTTGGCAGCCCCAGCATTTT. Its protein is CASSPEGSGWQPQHF.

This clonotype has a handful of counts. The genes are TRBV11-2 and TRBJ1-3; D is possibly TRBD1 (5 bases). The V and J ends lost 8 bases and 4 bases respectively, with 18 bases between them. The length of the CDR3 is 15 residues. CDR1 SGHAT and CDR2 FQNNGV come from the germline V gene. CDR3 loop: CASDFLGVGGNTIYF. CDR3 in DNA: TGTGCCAGCGATTTCTTGGGGGTCGGAGGAAACACCATATATTTT.

The chain has TRBV6-2 or TRBV6-3 and TRBJ1-2, with D hard to call. The V and J ends lost 5 bases and 4 bases respectively, with 17 bases between them. The CDR3 totals 15 residues. In germline, CDR1 is MNHEY, CDR2 SVGEGT. The CDR3 sequence: CASSVGSFAGYGYTF. DNA of the CDR3: TGTGCCAGCAGTGTTGGCAGCTTCGCCGGCTATGGCTACACCTTC.

This clonotype was recorded many times. The germline gene is not matched at one end of the junction; a read error may be the cause. The rearrangement links TRBV5-1 to TRBJ1-1, with a tentative D call TRBD1 (5 bases). CDR1 and CDR2 (germline): SGHRS, YFSETQ. The length of the CDR3 is 14 residues. The CDR3: CASSGDGRNTEAFF. In nucleotides, the CDR3 is TGTGCCAGCAGCGGGGACGGAAGGAACACTGAAGCTTTCTTT. The full variable domain, completed using reference TRBV5-1 and TRBJ1-1, is KAGVTQTPRYLIKTRGQQVTLSCSPISGHRSVSWYQQTPGQGLQFLFEYFSETQRNKGNFPGRFSGRQFSNSRSEMNVSTLELGDSALYLCASSGDGRNTEAFFGQGTRLTVV.

The table lists this clonotype with a few counts. The chain recombines TRBV27 with TRBJ2-5, with D possibly being TRBD2 (7 bases). Trimming cost V 5 bases and J 5 bases, with 18 bases left between them. The CDR3 has 15 residues. The germline CDR1 and CDR2 sequences are MNHEY and SMNVEV (reference sequence). In DNA form, the CDR3 reads TGTGCCAGCAGTCTAAGGGGGGGGTCAAGGGAGACCCAGTACTTC. This sequence encodes CASSLRGGSRETQYF.

This chain links TRBV19 with TRBJ1-5; 12 positions match TRBD1. J gave up 2 bases and V 3 bases, and 8 bases lay outside the gene matches. Germline V gene lookup returns CDR1 LNHDA and CDR2 SQIVND (reference sequence). This CDR3 spans 18 amino acids. CDR3 bases: TGTGCCAGTAGTATTGGGACAGGGGGCGCGACAGGCAATCAGCCCCAGCATTTT. Its translation is CASSIGTGGATGNQPQHF.

This clonotype has a handful of counts. J is TRBJ2-2 and V is TRBV20-1; 7 bases are shared with TRBD2. V gave up 7 bases and J gave up 2 bases; unmatched junction bases: 4. The CDR3 spans 13 residues. From germline, CDR1 is DFQATT and CDR2 SNEGSKA (reference sequence). CDR3 in DNA: TGCAGTGTCCGGGACTATAACACCGGGGAGCTGTTTTTT. It yields the protein CSVRDYNTGELFF.

This clonotype was counted only a few times. The gene calls are TRBV13 and TRBJ2-1; 10 positions agree with TRBD2. J was trimmed by 6 bases and V by 6 bases; bases with no gene match: 5. Germline CDR1 is PRHDT and CDR2 is FYEKMQ (reference sequence). The CDR3 runs 14 residues. CDR3 in DNA: TGTGCCAGCAGAGTAGCGGGAGGCCTCAATGAGCAGTTCTTC. Its translation: CASRVAGGLNEQFF.

This clonotype was picked up many times. V usage is TRBV11-2 and J usage is TRBJ1-2, with D tentatively TRBD1 (5 bases). In germline, CDR1 is SGHAT, CDR2 FQNNGV. CDR3 length: 13 amino acids. V lost 5 bases to trimming and J lost 8 bases, with 15 bases between them. The CDR3 nucleotides are TGTGCCAGCAGCCCGGGGGTAGGAGAGGGCTACACCTTC. This translates into CASSPGVGEGYTF. The entire variable domain, with the rest obtained from reference TRBV11-2 and TRBJ1-2, is as follows: EAGVAQSPRYKIIEKRQSVAFWCNPISGHATLYWYQQILGQGPKLLIQFQNNGVVDDSQLPKDRFSAERLKGVDSTLKIQPAKLEDSAVYLCASSPGVGEGYTFGSGTRLTVV.

This clonotype was recorded many times. V is TRBV11-3 and J is TRBJ2-1; TRBD1 aligns across 10 bases. This CDR3 is built from 15 residues. Germline-derived CDR1 and CDR2 are SGHNT and YENEEA. The trim removed 5 bases at V and 1 base at J, leaving 2 bases unmatched. CDR3 sequence: CASSKGQGSYNEQFF. The CDR3 DNA sequence: TGTGCCAGCAGCAAGGGACAGGGGTCCTACAATGAGCAGTTCTTC.

This clonotype was recorded many times. The rearrangement links TRBV7-2 to TRBJ2-7; tentatively, D is TRBD2 (5 bases). CDR1 is SGHTA, CDR2 FQGNSA, per germline. The CDR3 extends over 15 amino acids. V lost 7 bases and J 3 bases, leaving 19 bases between the germline ends. CDR3: CASTTGLWRNYEQYF. CDR3 coding DNA: TGTGCCAGCACCACCGGCCTCTGGAGGAACTACGAGCAGTACTTC.

This clonotype was counted a few times. The chain employs TRBV4-2 and TRBJ2-3; TRBD2 is a possible D gene (6 bases). Between the trimmed V and J ends, which lost 0 bases and 0 bases, there was a span of 22 bases. This CDR3 spans 20 amino acids. Germline V CDR1 and CDR2: LGHNA, YNFKEQ. The CDR3 coding sequence is TGTGCCAGCAGCCAAGATGGAGGGTCGAGTAGCGCCGAAAGCACAGATACGCAGTATTTT. Translating gives CASSQDGGSSSAESTDTQYF.

This clonotype was counted many times. The chain recombines TRBV5-1 with TRBJ2-7, with TRBD2 matching over 11 bases. Trimming took 4 bases from V and 5 from J; bases not matched to a gene: 14. Germline CDR1 SGHRS, CDR2 YFSETQ. The CDR3 sequence is 17 residues long. Here the CDR3 DNA reads TGCGCCAGCAGCAGGGCTCACACTAGCGGGAGAGGGGACGAGCAGTACTTC. Protein: CASSRAHTSGRGDEQYF.

This clonotype was seen repeatedly, ten times or more. This chain uses TRBV28 with TRBJ2-7, with 14 nucleotides matching TRBD2. Germline CDR1 and CDR2: MDHEN and SYDVKM. V lost 4 bases and J lost 3; bases outside the gene matches: 5. The CDR3 has 16 amino acids. The CDR3 nucleotides read TGTGCCAGCAGTTCCTCCGGGACTAGCGGGAGCTACGAGCAGTACTTC. Its translation: CASSSSGTSGSYEQYF.

The V gene is TRBV10-2, the J gene TRBJ2-5; D not certain. CDR1 and CDR2 (germline): WSHSY, SAAADI. V dropped 0 bases and J dropped 2 bases, with 10 bases sitting between them. The CDR3 consists of 15 residues. The CDR3 DNA sequence: TGCGCCAGCAGTGAGTCGAGACGCCCGCAAGAGACCCAGTACTTC. It codes for CASSESRRPQETQYF.

This clonotype was counted at least ten times. The CDR3 DNA reads TGCAGTGCTAGCATCCGGGAACTAGTAATGGGAAATGAGCAGTTCTTC. Translating gives CSASIRELVMGNEQFF. The chain employs TRBV20-1 and TRBJ2-1; possible D gene TRBD2, 5 bases. V shed 3 bases and J shed 7 bases, with 22 bases lying between them. The CDR3 consists of 16 residues. CDR1 and CDR2 from the germline V gene are DFQATT and SNEGSKA (reference sequence).

This rearrangement joins TRBV19 to TRBJ2-7, with 10 bases identical to TRBD2. Germline CDR1 and CDR2: LNHDA and SQIVND (reference sequence). Losses at the gene ends were 3 bases for V and 4 bases for J; bases not matched to a gene: 6. There are 15 residues in the CDR3. This CDR3 reads CASSILAGGYYEQYF. CDR3 in DNA: TGTGCCAGTAGTATTTTAGCGGGAGGATATTACGAGCAGTACTTC.

There are many counts of this clonotype. CDR3 DNA: TGTGCCAGCAGTGAAGCGCTTCAAGCCAAAAACATTCAGTACTTC. Its translation: CASSEALQAKNIQYF. This rearrangement joins TRBV6-1 to TRBJ2-4; D not certain. The CDR3 has 15 amino acids. Trimming took 0 bases from V and 0 from J, leaving 6 bases between them. The germline CDR1 and CDR2 sequences are MNHNS and SASEGT.

This clonotype appeared many times. This chain links TRBV5-6 with TRBJ2-1; TRBD2 matches 8 bases. Germline V gene data show CDR1 as SGHDT and CDR2 as YYEEEE. The CDR3 covers 14 residues. Trimming at V came to 2 bases and at J to 6 bases, leaving 4 bases not matched to a gene. CDR3 bases: TGTGCCAGCAGCTTCGTCCTAGCGGGCAATGAGCAGTTCTTC. It specifies CASSFVLAGNEQFF.